This record covers a single T cell receptor beta chain. Its antigen remains unidentified. In the PCR, 60 Vbeta and 13 Jbeta primers were used. The protocol was immunoSEQ multiplex PCR, while the TCRdb copy is restricted to in-frame clones and leaves out a portion. The sample holds 100,000 to 150,000 clones, 70% to 85% seen once. Trimming stripped 3 bases from V and 10 bases from J, with 7 bases between. The CDR3 covers 11 residues. Germline values: CDR1 SEHNR, CDR2 FQNEAQ (reference sequence). This entry comes from a study of cytomegalovirus exposure and HLA in healthy donors. General study results and limits: HLA alleles showed associations with some 17,000 TCR beta sequences in a later analysis, at a 0.05 false discovery rate.

This chain uses TRBV7-9 with TRBJ2-1, with D uncertain. Sample: PBMCs. The source is a female donor in good health and CMV-seronegative. The CDR3 sequence: CASSFLTEQFF. The CDR3 DNA reads as TGTGCCAGCAGCTTTTTGACAGAGCAGTTCTTC.